This T cell receptor beta chain appears in the sequencing data of a study of T cell responses to AZD1222 COVID-19 vaccine (dated by TCRdb to 2020 to 2023). About the full investigation: A total of 230 to 250 trial participants underwent TCR sequencing, of whom around 200 received two doses of AZD1222 and approximately 25 received two doses of the MenACWY control vaccine. Trial participants were enrolled into age subgroups of 18-55, 56-69 and 70-plus years, which contained around 150, 29 and 61 TCR-sequenced participants, respectively. The study at large found these results: Reportedly, almost half of the unique spike-specific TCRs recognized epitopes lying outside the regions that are mutated in the B.1.351 and B.1.1.7 variants. Because no day 14 peak-response samples were available, the repertoires could be characterized only after the peak T cell response. The 56-69-year group was small, and its depth increase did not reach significance, likely because of low power. Participants were mostly white British, with more females than males. The authors suggested clonal diversity may have been underestimated. A significant rise in spike-specific TCR breadth and depth was observed after two AZD1222 doses relative to day 0 and relative to MenACWY recipients. Vaccine-associated CD4 TCRs spanned the whole spike protein, with dominant responses in regions 160-218 and 743-854. Conclusions about previously exposed vaccinees are limited because only five to seven AZD1222 recipients were SARS-CoV-2 seropositive at baseline.

From cysteine to phenylalanine, the CDR3 is 15 amino acids long. The sequence is cut down to CDR3 DNA, 45 bases in frame from base 1. For this chain, trimming is 4 bases at the V end and 0 bases at the J end, and the number of junction bases without a gene match is 6. Reading the germline V gene (reference sequence) gives CDR1 SGHNT and CDR2 YYREEE. Read against the paper, the sample's time point label means: about 28 days (+/-7) after the second vaccine dose. AZD1222 recipients given second doses at about 4 weeks or at about 12 weeks were pooled, since spike-specific TCR depth and breadth were not found to differ between the two schedules. Vaccinee samples came from UK trials COV001 and COV002, including a single-blind randomized controlled phase 2/3 trial of AZD1222 (ChAdOx1 nCoV-19) in healthy adults. Trial participant PBMC samples were collected at day 0 and day 28 after the second dose for TCRbeta chain sequencing.

The CDR3 regions of human TCRbeta chains were subjected to immunosequencing. In the paper's pipeline: TCRs in the repertoires were compared against a reference library of SARS-CoV-2-specific TCRs that had been generated with the MIRA antigen-specificity platform. Breadth meant the fraction of unique TCRs that were SARS-CoV-2-associated, whereas depth meant the fraction of total T cells that were SARS-CoV-2-associated. Each spike-specific TCR was assigned to its reactive spike region and to a CD4 or CD8 class using the MIRA data. Log10-transformed breadth and depth values were compared by one-way ANOVA with Sidak's multiple comparisons tests. TCRdb provides this immuneACCESS table in a form limited to in-frame rearrangements. Some clones are lacking; in checked studies, under half of them reflect an unresolved V gene, and why the rest are absent is not known. The DNA gave D and trimming, while V, J and clone size come from that table. In all, the sample holds approximately 200,000 clones, and 90% to 95% of those were seen once. Around 1% of the sample lies in the top ten.

Regarding this clone: The antigen it binds to is not known. No base quality values were provided; no much bigger clone lies one nucleotide off.

The sample was peripheral blood, taken 28 days after the second AZD1222 dose. The V gene is TRBV5-4 and the J gene is TRBJ2-5; 7 bases in between match TRBD1. The source is an adult who received the AZD1222 COVID-19 vaccine. This receptor has the CDR3 CASSEGGAYQETQYF. The sequence in DNA is TGTGCCAGCAGCGAAGGGGGCGCGTACCAAGAGACCCAGTACTTC.